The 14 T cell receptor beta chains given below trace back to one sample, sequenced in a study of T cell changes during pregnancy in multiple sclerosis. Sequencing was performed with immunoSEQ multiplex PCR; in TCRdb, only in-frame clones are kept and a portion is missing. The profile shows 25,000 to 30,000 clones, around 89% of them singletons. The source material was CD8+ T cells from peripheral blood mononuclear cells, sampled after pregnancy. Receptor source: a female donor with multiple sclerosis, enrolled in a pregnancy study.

The CDR3 DNA reads as TGTGCCAGCAGTTACCGTCCTTTTAATGAAAAACTGTTTTTT. This sequence encodes CASSYRPFNEKLFF. V is TRBV6-6 and J is TRBJ1-4, with unresolved D. Deletions cut 2 bases from V and 4 bases from J, with 8 bases between. Germline CDR1 reads MNHNY; CDR2 reads SVGAGI (reference sequence). The CDR3 is 14 amino acids.

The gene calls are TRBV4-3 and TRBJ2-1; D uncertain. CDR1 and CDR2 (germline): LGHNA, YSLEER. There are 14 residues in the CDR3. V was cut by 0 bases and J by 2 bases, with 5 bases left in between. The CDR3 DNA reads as TGCGCCAGCAGCCAAGACAGGACCTACAATGAGCAGTTCTTC. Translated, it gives CASSQDRTYNEQFF.

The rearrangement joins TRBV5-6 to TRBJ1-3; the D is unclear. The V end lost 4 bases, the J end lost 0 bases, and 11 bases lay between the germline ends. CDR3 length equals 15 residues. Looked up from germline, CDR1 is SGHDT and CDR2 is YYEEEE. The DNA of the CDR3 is TGTGCCAGCAGCGAGGAAAGAATCTCTGGAAACACCATATATTTT. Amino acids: CASSEERISGNTIYF.

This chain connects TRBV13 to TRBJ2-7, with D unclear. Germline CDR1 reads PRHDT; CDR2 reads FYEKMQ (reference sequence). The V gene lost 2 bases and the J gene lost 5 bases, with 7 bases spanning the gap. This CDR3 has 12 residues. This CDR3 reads CASSLSSDEQYF. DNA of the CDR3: TGTGCCAGCAGCTTATCATCGGACGAGCAGTACTTC.

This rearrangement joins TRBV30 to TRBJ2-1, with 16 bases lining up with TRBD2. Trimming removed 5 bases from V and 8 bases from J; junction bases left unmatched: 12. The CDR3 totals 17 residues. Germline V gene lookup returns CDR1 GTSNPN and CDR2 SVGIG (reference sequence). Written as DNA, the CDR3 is TGTGCCTGGGAGGGACTAGCGGGAGGGCCGTTTAGTGATGAGCAGTTCTTC. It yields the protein CAWEGLAGGPFSDEQFF.

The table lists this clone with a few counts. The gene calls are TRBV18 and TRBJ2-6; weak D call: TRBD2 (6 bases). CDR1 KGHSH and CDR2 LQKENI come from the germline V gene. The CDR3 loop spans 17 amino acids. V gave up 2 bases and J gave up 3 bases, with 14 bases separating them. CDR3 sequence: CASSPGGVGVGANVLTF. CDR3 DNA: TGTGCCAGCTCACCAGGAGGGGTCGGTGTTGGGGCCAACGTCCTGACTTTC. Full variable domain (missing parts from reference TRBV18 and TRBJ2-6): NAGVMQNPRHLVRRRGQEARLRCSPMKGHSHVYWYRQLPEEGLKFMVYLQKENIIDESGMPKERFSAEFPKEGPSILRIQQVVRGDSAAYFCASSPGGVGVGANVLTFGAGSRLTVL.

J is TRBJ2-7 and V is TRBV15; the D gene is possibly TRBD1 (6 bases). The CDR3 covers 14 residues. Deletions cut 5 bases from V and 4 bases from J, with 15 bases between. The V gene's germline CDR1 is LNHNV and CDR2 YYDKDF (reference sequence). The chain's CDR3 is CATSPGQGTYEQYF. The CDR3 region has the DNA TGTGCCACCAGCCCGGGTCAGGGGACGTACGAGCAGTACTTC.

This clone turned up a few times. The DNA for the CDR3 is TGTGCCAGCAGCTTAAGGGACTCGAGCTACTCACCCCTCCACTTT. This gives the protein CASSLRDSSYSPLHF. This rearrangement joins TRBV9 to TRBJ1-6; maybe TRBD1 (5 bases). The V end was cut by 4 bases, the J end by 10 bases, with 18 bases between. From germline, CDR1 is SGDLS and CDR2 YYNGEE. The CDR3 covers 15 residues.

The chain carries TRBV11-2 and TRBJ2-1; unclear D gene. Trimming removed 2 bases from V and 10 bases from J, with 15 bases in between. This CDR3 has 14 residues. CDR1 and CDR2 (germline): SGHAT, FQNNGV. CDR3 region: CASSLPPLAGEQFF. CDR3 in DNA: TGTGCCAGCAGCTTACCTCCGTTGGCAGGAGAGCAGTTCTTC.

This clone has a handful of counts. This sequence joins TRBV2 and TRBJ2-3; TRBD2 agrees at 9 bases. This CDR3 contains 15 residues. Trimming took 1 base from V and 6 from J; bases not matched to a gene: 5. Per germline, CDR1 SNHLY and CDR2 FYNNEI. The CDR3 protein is CASSEDSGSTDTQYF. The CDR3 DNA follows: TGTGCCAGCAGTGAAGATAGCGGGAGTACTGATACGCAGTATTTT.

The CDR3 coding sequence is TGTGCCACCGGAAACAGGCAAGAGACCCAGTACTTC. Protein sequence: CATGNRQETQYF. This chain uses TRBV27 with TRBJ2-5; possible D gene TRBD1, 5 bases. V gave up 10 bases and J gave up 2 bases, with 11 bases separating them. The CDR3 runs 12 residues. Germline CDR1 is MNHEY and CDR2 is SMNVEV (reference sequence).

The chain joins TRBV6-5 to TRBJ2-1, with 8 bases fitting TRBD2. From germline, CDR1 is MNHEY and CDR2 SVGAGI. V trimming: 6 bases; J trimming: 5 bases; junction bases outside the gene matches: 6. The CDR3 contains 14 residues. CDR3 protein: CASSSGSLDNEQFF. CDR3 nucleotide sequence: TGTGCCAGCAGCAGCGGGAGTCTTGACAATGAGCAGTTCTTC.

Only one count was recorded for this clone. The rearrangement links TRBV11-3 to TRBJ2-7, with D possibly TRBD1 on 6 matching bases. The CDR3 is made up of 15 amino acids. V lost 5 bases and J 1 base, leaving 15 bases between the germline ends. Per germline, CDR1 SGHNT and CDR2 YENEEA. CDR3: CASSLNPGQSYEQYF. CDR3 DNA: TGTGCCAGCAGCCTCAACCCAGGACAGTCCTACGAGCAGTACTTC.

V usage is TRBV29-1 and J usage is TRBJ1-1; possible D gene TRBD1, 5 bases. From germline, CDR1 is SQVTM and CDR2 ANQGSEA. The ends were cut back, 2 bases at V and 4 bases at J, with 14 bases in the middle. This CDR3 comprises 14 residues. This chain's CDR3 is CSVEWADTGTEAFF. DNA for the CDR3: TGCAGCGTTGAATGGGCGGACACGGGCACTGAAGCTTTCTTT.